The present T cell receptor (beta chain) was sequenced within a study of Graves' ophthalmopathy and Graves' hyperthyroidism. Study at large: Before any treatment, peripheral blood was taken at the initial diagnosis.

In its sample, this clonotype was seen a few times. Just one base apart from a much larger clone, this may be a read error. The CDR3 is made up of 13 amino acids. Germline values: CDR1 MNHEY, CDR2 SMNVEV (reference sequence). It was on clinical symptoms, serum thyroxine, TRAb, thyroid ultrasound and orbital computed tomography that diagnosis relied. Beta-chain TCR CDR3 regions were amplified from RNA transcripts. RT-PCR was first run with HTBI primers, then multiplex PCR in a second round. Each CDR3 protein gets one entry after TCRdb re-called the multiplex PCR reads with MiXCR. Counted here are about 390,000 distinct CDR3 sequences, about 15% occurring once; the ten biggest clones make up around 2.4%.

Sample: peripheral blood. This TCR came from an adult woman with stable Graves' hyperthyroidism. The genes are TRBV27 and TRBJ2-5; no definite D call. Here the CDR3 DNA reads TGTGCCAGCAGTTTTCTCGGGCAGGAGACCAAGTACTTC. Residues: CASSFLGQETKYF.